The subject of this entry is one T cell receptor (beta chain). The CDR3 length is 13 residues. Germline assignment: CDR1 KGHDR and CDR2 SFDVKD. Deletions cut 3 bases from V and 4 bases from J, with 8 bases between. The data were taken from a study of blood T cell repertoires in COVID-19. The wider study: In each case, the material was cDNA or gDNA derived from T cells, B-cell-depleted T cells, or PBMCs.

Profiled with immunoSEQ multiplex PCR; TCRdb holds only in-frame clones, not every one. The data hold around 700,000 clones, with 75% to 90% observed a single time. The sequenced sample was peripheral blood. The rearrangement joins TRBV24-1 to TRBJ2-5, with TRBD2 as a possible D gene (6 bases). This sequence originates from a woman under 30 with acute or convalescent COVID-19. CDR3: CATSDGGTETQYF. The CDR3 nucleotides read TGTGCCACCAGTGATGGGGGGACAGAGACCCAGTACTTC.